These T cell receptor beta chains were read from a single sample in a study of cytomegalovirus exposure and HLA in healthy donors. Only in-frame clones appear in the TCRdb table, and some are missing; sequencing was by immunoSEQ multiplex PCR. The profile shows about 130,000 clones, around 75% of them singletons. The source material was PBMCs. These TCRs come from a woman aged 45-65 years in good health and CMV-seronegative. CDR3s include the opening cysteine and the closing phenylalanine or tryptophan. Each record gives: clone size, V gene, J gene, D gene, CDR3 DNA, CDR3 protein. A D gene is named only where the DNA matches it firmly. A clone size is listed for some rows: how often the clone was seen (once, few, many), or a class if it is expanded.

abundance: few
v_gene: TRBV27
j_gene: TRBJ2-1
d_gene: -
CDR3nt: TGTGCCAGCAGTCCGAACTGGTTTGAGCAGTTCTTC
CDR3aa: CASSPNWFEQFF

abundance: -
v_gene: TRBV27
j_gene: TRBJ1-2
d_gene: -
CDR3nt: TGTGCCAGCAGCCCAAGGAGGGAGAACGGCTACACCTTC
CDR3aa: CASSPRRENGYTF

abundance: -
v_gene: TRBV27
j_gene: TRBJ2-1
d_gene: TRBD1
CDR3nt: TGTGCCAGCAGTTGGACAGGGTTATACAATGAGCAGTTCTTC
CDR3aa: CASSWTGLYNEQFF

abundance: -
v_gene: TRBV28
j_gene: TRBJ2-3
d_gene: TRBD1
CDR3nt: TGTGCCAGCAGTGACAGGGGGGTGACTAGCACAGATACGCAGTATTTT
CDR3aa: CASSDRGVTSTDTQYF

abundance: -
v_gene: TRBV13
j_gene: TRBJ1-6
d_gene: -
CDR3nt: TGTGCCAGCAGCTTTGGGGGGGATAATTCACCCCTCCACTTT
CDR3aa: CASSFGGDNSPLHF

abundance: once
v_gene: TRBV13
j_gene: TRBJ2-3
d_gene: TRBD2
CDR3nt: TGTGCCAGCCTAGGATCGGGAGGGCCCTCGGATACGCAGTATTTT
CDR3aa: CASLGSGGPSDTQYF

abundance: -
v_gene: TRBV28
j_gene: TRBJ2-7
d_gene: TRBD1
CDR3nt: TGTGCCAGCAGTCGGACAGGGGGTACCTACGAGCAGTACTTC
CDR3aa: CASSRTGGTYEQYF

abundance: -
v_gene: TRBV10-3
j_gene: TRBJ2-7
d_gene: TRBD2
CDR3nt: TGTGCCATCAGTGATGGGGGAGGGAGCTACGAGCAGTACTTC
CDR3aa: CAISDGGGSYEQYF

abundance: -
v_gene: TRBV13
j_gene: TRBJ2-5
d_gene: -
CDR3nt: TGTGCCAGCAGCCCTTCGGCCATGAGGGAGACCCAGTACTTC
CDR3aa: CASSPSAMRETQYF

abundance: once
v_gene: TRBV4-1
j_gene: TRBJ2-3
d_gene: TRBD2
CDR3nt: TGCGCCAGCAGCCAAGGTTCAGCGGGAGAAGCGGCGCAGTATTTT
CDR3aa: CASSQGSAGEAAQYF

abundance: -
v_gene: TRBV7-2
j_gene: TRBJ2-3
d_gene: TRBD2
CDR3nt: TGTGCCAGCAGCTTGGTGCTAGCGGGCCTCACAGATACGCAGTATTTT
CDR3aa: CASSLVLAGLTDTQYF

abundance: -
v_gene: TRBV4-1
j_gene: TRBJ1-1
d_gene: -
CDR3nt: TGCGCCAGCCAGCTCTCACCGGGACAAAGAGAAGCTTTCTTT
CDR3aa: CASQLSPGQREAFF

abundance: few
v_gene: TRBV7-9
j_gene: TRBJ2-3
d_gene: -
CDR3nt: TGTTCCAGCAGCTTACGGGATACGCAGTATTTT
CDR3aa: CSSSLRDTQYF

abundance: few
v_gene: TRBV5-1
j_gene: TRBJ1-2
d_gene: -
CDR3nt: TGCGCCAGCAGGCAGGGCCAACTTTATGGCTACACCTTC
CDR3aa: CASRQGQLYGYTF

abundance: -
v_gene: TRBV6-1
j_gene: TRBJ2-1
d_gene: TRBD1
CDR3nt: TGTGCCAGCCGACGGACAGGGGCCTACAATGAGCAGTTCTTC
CDR3aa: CASRRTGAYNEQFF

abundance: once
v_gene: TRBV7-8
j_gene: TRBJ2-3
d_gene: -
CDR3nt: TGTGCCAGCAGCCAAAACACAGATACGCAGTATTTT
CDR3aa: CASSQNTDTQYF

abundance: -
v_gene: TRBV7-2
j_gene: TRBJ2-2
d_gene: -
CDR3nt: TGTGCCAGCAGCCTCGGGAGAGACACCGGGGAGCTGTTTTTT
CDR3aa: CASSLGRDTGELFF

abundance: -
v_gene: TRBV28
j_gene: TRBJ2-1
d_gene: -
CDR3nt: TGTGCCAGCACTGACATACCCGCGTTCAATGAGCAGTTCTTC
CDR3aa: CASTDIPAFNEQFF

abundance: -
v_gene: TRBV28
j_gene: TRBJ2-3
d_gene: -
CDR3nt: TGTGCCAGCAGTTTCGTGGCGGGGACAGATACGCAGTATTTT
CDR3aa: CASSFVAGTDTQYF

abundance: -
v_gene: TRBV10-3
j_gene: TRBJ1-1
d_gene: -
CDR3nt: TGTGCCATCAGTGAGTCGGTAGGGGACACTGAAGCTTTCTTT
CDR3aa: CAISESVGDTEAFF

abundance: few
v_gene: TRBV25-1
j_gene: TRBJ2-1
d_gene: -
CDR3nt: TGTGCCAGCAGTGAGCCCCTTGCAGGGGATGAGCAGTTCTTC
CDR3aa: CASSEPLAGDEQFF

abundance: -
v_gene: TRBV6-6
j_gene: TRBJ2-3
d_gene: -
CDR3nt: TGTGCCAGCACACGGAGCGCCACAGATACGCAGTATTTT
CDR3aa: CASTRSATDTQYF

abundance: -
v_gene: TRBV7-6
j_gene: TRBJ1-5
d_gene: TRBD1
CDR3nt: TGTGCCAGCAGCTCCTCAGGGGGCGTAGGGCAGCCCCAGCATTTT
CDR3aa: CASSSSGGVGQPQHF

abundance: -
v_gene: TRBV6-5
j_gene: TRBJ2-1
d_gene: TRBD2
CDR3nt: TGTGCCAGCAAACTAGCGGGAGGTTCCAATGAGCAGTTCTTC
CDR3aa: CASKLAGGSNEQFF

abundance: -
v_gene: TRBV7-2
j_gene: TRBJ2-4
d_gene: TRBD1
CDR3nt: TGTGCCAGCAGCCCCGGGACAGGGGGGAACATTCAGTACTTC
CDR3aa: CASSPGTGGNIQYF

abundance: -
v_gene: TRBV6-1
j_gene: TRBJ1-3
d_gene: -
CDR3nt: TGTGCCAGCAGTGTAGGGGGAGCTGGAAACACCATATATTTT
CDR3aa: CASSVGGAGNTIYF

abundance: -
v_gene: TRBV5-5
j_gene: TRBJ2-1
d_gene: -
CDR3nt: TGTGCCAGCAGCTTGATGATCGGGTGGTTCTTC
CDR3aa: CASSLMIGWFF

abundance: -
v_gene: TRBV30
j_gene: TRBJ2-7
d_gene: TRBD1
CDR3nt: TGTGCCAGTGGACAGGACTACGAGCAGTACTTC
CDR3aa: CASGQDYEQYF

abundance: -
v_gene: TRBV27
j_gene: TRBJ1-2
d_gene: -
CDR3nt: TGTGCCAGCAGTTTCGACAGGAACTATGGCTACACCTTC
CDR3aa: CASSFDRNYGYTF

abundance: -
v_gene: TRBV5-1
j_gene: TRBJ2-2
d_gene: -
CDR3nt: TGCGCCAGCAGCGACGGACCTGGGGCTATCACCGGGGAGCTGTTTTTT
CDR3aa: CASSDGPGAITGELFF

abundance: -
v_gene: TRBV14
j_gene: TRBJ2-1
d_gene: TRBD2
CDR3nt: TGTGCCAGCAGCCGACTAGGCGGGAGGGGGCTCGGCCCGGTACAAAATGAGCAGTTCTTC
CDR3aa: CASSRLGGRGLGPVQNEQFF

abundance: -
v_gene: TRBV11-2
j_gene: TRBJ2-2
d_gene: -
CDR3nt: TGTGCCAGCAGCTTGGACAACTCCTACACCGGGGAGCTGTTTTTT
CDR3aa: CASSLDNSYTGELFF

abundance: -
v_gene: TRBV19
j_gene: TRBJ2-3
d_gene: TRBD1
CDR3nt: TGTGCCAGTAGTACAGGGGGCAGCGCAGATACGCAGTATTTT
CDR3aa: CASSTGGSADTQYF

abundance: -
v_gene: TRBV11-2
j_gene: TRBJ2-4
d_gene: -
CDR3nt: TGTGCCAGCAGGGCGATTCAGGGGTCCCAAAACATTCAGTACTTC
CDR3aa: CASRAIQGSQNIQYF

abundance: -
v_gene: TRBV9
j_gene: TRBJ2-3
d_gene: -
CDR3nt: TGTGCCAGCAGCGTAGCCGACAGCCTCACAGATACGCAGTATTTT
CDR3aa: CASSVADSLTDTQYF

abundance: -
v_gene: TRBV5-1
j_gene: TRBJ1-1
d_gene: -
CDR3nt: TGCGCCAGCAGCTTGGCCACAGGTTTAGGGGGTTTCTTT
CDR3aa: CASSLATGLGGFF

abundance: once
v_gene: TRBV9
j_gene: TRBJ1-2
d_gene: -
CDR3nt: TGTGCCAGCAGCGTAGAGCCGGGGGGCGGTGGCTACACCTTC
CDR3aa: CASSVEPGGGGYTF